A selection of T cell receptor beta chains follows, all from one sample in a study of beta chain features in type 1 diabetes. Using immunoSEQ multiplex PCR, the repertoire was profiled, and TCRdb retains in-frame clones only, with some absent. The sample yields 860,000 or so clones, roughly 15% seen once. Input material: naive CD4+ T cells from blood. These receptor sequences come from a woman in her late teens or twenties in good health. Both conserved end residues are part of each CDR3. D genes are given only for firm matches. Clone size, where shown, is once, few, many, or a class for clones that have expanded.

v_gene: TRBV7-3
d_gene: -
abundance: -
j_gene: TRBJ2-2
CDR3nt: TGTGCCAGCAGCCCGAGCTCCTATGCGAACACCGGGGAGCTGTTTTTT
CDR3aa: CASSPSSYANTGELFF

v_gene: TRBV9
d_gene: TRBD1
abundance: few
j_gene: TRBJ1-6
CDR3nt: TGTGCCAGCAGCGTATCCGGGACAGGTGATTCACCCCTCCACTTT
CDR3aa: CASSVSGTGDSPLHF

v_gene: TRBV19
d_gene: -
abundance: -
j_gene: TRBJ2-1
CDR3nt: TGTGCCAGTATGGCCGCGCGGAGGTACAATGAGCAGTTCTTC
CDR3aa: CASMAARRYNEQFF

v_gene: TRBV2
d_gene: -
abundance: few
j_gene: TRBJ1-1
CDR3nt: TGTGCCAGCAGGGGTCTTTTAAGGTCCGAGGCTTTCTTT
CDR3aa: CASRGLLRSEAFF

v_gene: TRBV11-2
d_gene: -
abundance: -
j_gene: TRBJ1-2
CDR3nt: TGTGCCAGCAGCTTAGATGCTCCCAGTTTTAGTGGCTACACCTTC
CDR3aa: CASSLDAPSFSGYTF

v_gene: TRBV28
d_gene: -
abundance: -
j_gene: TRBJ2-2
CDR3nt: TGTGCCAGCATGGGGCTACAGGGAAACACCGGGGAGCTGTTTTTT
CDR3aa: CASMGLQGNTGELFF

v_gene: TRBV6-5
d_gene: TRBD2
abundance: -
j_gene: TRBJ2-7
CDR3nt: TGTGCCAGCAGTTCCACGGCGTCGGGGGGGGACGAGCAGTACTTC
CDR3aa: CASSSTASGGDEQYF

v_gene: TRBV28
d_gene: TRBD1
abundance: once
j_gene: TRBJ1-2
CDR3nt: TGTGCCAGCAGTTTAATAGGGGGCGCGGGTAACTATGGCTACACCTTC
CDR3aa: CASSLIGGAGNYGYTF

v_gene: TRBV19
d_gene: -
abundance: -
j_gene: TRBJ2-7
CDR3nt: TGTGCCAGTAGTATACGGGCAGATATTTACGAGCAGTACTTC
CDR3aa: CASSIRADIYEQYF

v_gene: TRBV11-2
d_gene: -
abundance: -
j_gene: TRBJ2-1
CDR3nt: TGTGCCAGCAGCTTAGGGGCGGCAGGGGGGATGATAGACAATGAGCAGTTCTTC
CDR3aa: CASSLGAAGGMIDNEQFF

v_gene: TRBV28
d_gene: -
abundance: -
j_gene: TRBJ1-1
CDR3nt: TGTGCCAGCAGTATTCCCTTAACGGGAGCTTTCTTT
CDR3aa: CASSIPLTGAFF

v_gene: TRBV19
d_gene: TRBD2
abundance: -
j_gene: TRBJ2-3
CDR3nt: TGTGCCAGTAAAGCATCTAGCGGGAGCACAGATACGCAGTATTTT
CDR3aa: CASKASSGSTDTQYF

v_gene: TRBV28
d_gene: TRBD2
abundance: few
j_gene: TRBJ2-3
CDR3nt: TGTGCCAGCAGTTTATTGTGGACTAGCGGGGGAGATACGCAGTATTTT
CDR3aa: CASSLLWTSGGDTQYF

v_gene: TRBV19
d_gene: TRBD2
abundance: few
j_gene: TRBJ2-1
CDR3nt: TGTGCCAGTAGTACCCCGTGGACTAGCAATGAGCAGTTCTTC
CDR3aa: CASSTPWTSNEQFF

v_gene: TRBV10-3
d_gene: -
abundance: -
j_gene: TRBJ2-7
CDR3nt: TGTGCCATCAGAGCCGACAGGCAAAACTCCTACGAGCAGTACTTC
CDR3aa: CAIRADRQNSYEQYF

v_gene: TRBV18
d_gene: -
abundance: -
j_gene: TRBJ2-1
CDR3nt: TGTGCCAGCTCACCACCGTTGGGACTCGGCTCCTACAATGAGCAGTTCTTC
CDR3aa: CASSPPLGLGSYNEQFF

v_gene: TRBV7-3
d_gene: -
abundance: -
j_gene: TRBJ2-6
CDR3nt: TGTGCCAGCAGCCCCATGGCCGATGCAGGGGCCAACGTCCTGACTTTC
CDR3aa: CASSPMADAGANVLTF

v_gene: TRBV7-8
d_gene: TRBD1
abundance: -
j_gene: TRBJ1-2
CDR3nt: TGTGCCAGCAGCGGAACAGGGGGCCGGGGCTACACCTTC
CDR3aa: CASSGTGGRGYTF

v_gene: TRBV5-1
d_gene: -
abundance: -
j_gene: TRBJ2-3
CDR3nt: TGCGCCAGCAGCTTTCGAGTGGGGTTGAGCGACCTGTATTTT
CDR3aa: CASSFRVGLSDLYF

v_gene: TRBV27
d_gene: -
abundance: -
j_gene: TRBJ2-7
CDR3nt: TGTGCCAGCAGTAGTCGGGCTCAAGGGCCTGTGCCTAACGAGCAGTACTTC
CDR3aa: CASSSRAQGPVPNEQYF

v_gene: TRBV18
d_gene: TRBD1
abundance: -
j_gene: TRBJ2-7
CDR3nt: TGTGCCAGCTCCCGCTGGACAGGGTCCTACGAGCAGTACTTC
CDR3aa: CASSRWTGSYEQYF

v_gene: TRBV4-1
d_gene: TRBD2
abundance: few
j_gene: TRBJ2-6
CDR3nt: TGCGCCAGCAGCCAAGGACTAGCGGGAAGCTCTGGGGCCAACGTCCTGACTTTC
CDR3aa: CASSQGLAGSSGANVLTF

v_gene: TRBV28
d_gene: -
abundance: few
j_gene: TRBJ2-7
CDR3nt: TGTGCCAGCAGTTTATTATTCTCGGGACGGGACTCCTACGAGCAGTACTTC
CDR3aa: CASSLLFSGRDSYEQYF

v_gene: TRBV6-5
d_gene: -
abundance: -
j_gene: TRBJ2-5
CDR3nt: TGTGCCAGCAGTTCAGGGAAGACCCAGTACTTC
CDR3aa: CASSSGKTQYF

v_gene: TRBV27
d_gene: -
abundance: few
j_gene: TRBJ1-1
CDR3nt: TGTGCCAGCAGTTTCTGGACAGACACTGAAGCTTTCTTT
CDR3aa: CASSFWTDTEAFF

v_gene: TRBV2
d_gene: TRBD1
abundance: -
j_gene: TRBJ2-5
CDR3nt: TGTGCCAGCAGTCGTGTGGACAGGGGACACCAAGAGACCCAGTACTTC
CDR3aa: CASSRVDRGHQETQYF

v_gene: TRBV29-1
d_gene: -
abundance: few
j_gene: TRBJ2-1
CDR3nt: TGCAGCGTTGGGGACGGAGGATACAATGAGCAGTTCTTC
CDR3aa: CSVGDGGYNEQFF

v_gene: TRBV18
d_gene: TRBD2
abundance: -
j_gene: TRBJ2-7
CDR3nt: TGTGCCAGCTCACCACAGGCTAGCGGGTCCTACGAGCAGTACTTC
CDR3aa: CASSPQASGSYEQYF

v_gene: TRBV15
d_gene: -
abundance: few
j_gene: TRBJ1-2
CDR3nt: TGTGCCACCAGCAGAGATCGGCTCTCGAGCTATGGCTACACCTTC
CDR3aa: CATSRDRLSSYGYTF

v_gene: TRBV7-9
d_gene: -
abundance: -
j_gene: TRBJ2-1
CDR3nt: TGTGCCAGCAGCCCCGGGACGTGGTCAGATGAGCAGTTCTTC
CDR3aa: CASSPGTWSDEQFF

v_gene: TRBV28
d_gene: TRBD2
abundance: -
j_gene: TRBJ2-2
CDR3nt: TGTGCCAGCAGTTTAGGCGGGAGGGGGAACACCGGGGAGCTGTTTTTT
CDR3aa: CASSLGGRGNTGELFF

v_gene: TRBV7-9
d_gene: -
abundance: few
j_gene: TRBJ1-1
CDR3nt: TGTGCCAGCAGCCTGCGACAGGAAAACGAAGCTTTCTTT
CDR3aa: CASSLRQENEAFF

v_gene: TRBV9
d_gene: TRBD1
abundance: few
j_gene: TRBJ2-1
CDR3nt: TGTGCCAGCAGCGTTCACCTCCCGGACAGGGGTGGGAATGAGCAGTTCTTC
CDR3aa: CASSVHLPDRGGNEQFF

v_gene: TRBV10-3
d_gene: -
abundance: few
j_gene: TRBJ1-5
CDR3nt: TGTGCCATCCGACAGGCATCCCATCAGCCCCAGCATTTT
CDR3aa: CAIRQASHQPQHF

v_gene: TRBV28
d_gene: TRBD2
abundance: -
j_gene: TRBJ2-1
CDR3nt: TGTGCCAGCAGTTTCTTTGCGGGAGGGGAGGAGCAGTTCTTC
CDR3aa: CASSFFAGGEEQFF

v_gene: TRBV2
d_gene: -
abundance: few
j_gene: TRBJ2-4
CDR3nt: TGTGCCAGCAGGCCAGCCCTCAGCGAAAACATTCAGTACTTC
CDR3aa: CASRPALSENIQYF

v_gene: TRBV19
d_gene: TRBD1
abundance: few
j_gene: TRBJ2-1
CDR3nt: TGTGCCAGTAGGCTCGGACAGGGCGTCTACAATGAGCAGTTCTTC
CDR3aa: CASRLGQGVYNEQFF

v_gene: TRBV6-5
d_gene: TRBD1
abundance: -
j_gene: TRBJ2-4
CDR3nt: TGTGCCAGCAGTTACTCGGGACAGGGGGTCAAAAACATTCAGTACTTC
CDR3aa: CASSYSGQGVKNIQYF

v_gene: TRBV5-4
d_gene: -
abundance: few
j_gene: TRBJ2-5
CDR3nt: TGTGCCAGCAGCTTTTGGATGACGGGTGAGGAGACCCAGTACTTC
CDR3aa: CASSFWMTGEETQYF